These 12 T cell receptor beta chains originate from one sample sequenced in a study of cytomegalovirus exposure and HLA in healthy donors (dated by TCRdb to between 2016 and 2019). The library was made by the immunoSEQ multiplex PCR assay. For the multiplex PCR, a mixture combining 60 forward primers for TCR Vbeta segments and 13 reverse primers for TCR Jbeta segments was used. This is the immuneACCESS table as TCRdb keeps it, with only in-frame sequences that have V and J called. A part of the clones is gone; compared with another copy, unresolved V genes explain less than half, and the rest is unexplained. This sample comprises more than 80,000 clones, about 89% of them detected only once. Jointly, the top ten make up around a tenth of the sample. Sequencing input: PBMCs. The source is a man younger than 45 in good health and CMV-seropositive.

The chain links TRBV5-1 to TRBJ2-1; D possibly corresponds to TRBD2 (5 bases). Germline CDR1 reads SGHRS; CDR2 reads YFSETQ. Deletions cut 0 bases from V and 7 bases from J, with 20 bases between. The CDR3 runs 17 residues. The CDR3 loop reads CASSLEPITPTGNEQFF. The CDR3 nucleotides read TGCGCCAGCAGCTTGGAGCCGATAACACCGACGGGGAATGAGCAGTTCTTC.

A word on this clone: This specimen includes other DNA sequences encoding the same CDR3. J is TRBJ1-2 and V is TRBV28; D is unclear. Trimming shortened V by 9 bases and J by 2 bases, and 7 bases separated the two germline ends. CDR3 length: 11 amino acids. In germline, CDR1 is MDHEN, CDR2 SYDVKM. The CDR3 spells CASSLNYGYTF. For the CDR3, the DNA is TGTGCCAGTAGCCTGAACTATGGCTACACCTTC.

The rearrangement links TRBV11-2 to TRBJ2-1, with 11 nucleotides matching TRBD1. The CDR3 is 12 residues long. Trimming removed 5 bases from V and 12 bases from J; junction bases left unmatched: 3. Germline-derived CDR1 and CDR2 are SGHAT and FQNNGV. The DNA of the CDR3 is TGTGCCAGCAGCCTAGGGACAGGGGGGCAGTTCTTC. Its translation is CASSLGTGGQFF.

The chain carries TRBV28 and TRBJ2-3; TRBD2 aligns across 9 bases. This CDR3 has 15 amino acids. With V trimmed by 5 bases and J by 4 bases, 7 bases remained unmatched. The V gene's germline CDR1 is MDHEN and CDR2 SYDVKM. In nucleotides, the CDR3 is TGTGCCAGCAGTACCAGCGGGAGGAGGTCAGATACGCAGTATTTT. This sequence encodes CASSTSGRRSDTQYF.

The chain carries TRBV5-4 and TRBJ1-6; a weak D match, TRBD1 (5 bases). The germline CDR1 and CDR2 sequences are SGHNT and YYREEE (reference sequence). The V end lost 4 bases, the J end lost 9 bases, and 17 bases lay between the germline ends. CDR3 size: 15 residues. This chain's CDR3 is CASSLGTTRGSPLHF. The CDR3 DNA reads as TGTGCCAGCAGCCTGGGGACGACGCGGGGTTCACCCCTCCACTTT.

The V call is TRBV21-1, the J call TRBJ2-3; TRBD2 is taken as the D call from the table, unchecked against the DNA. TRBV21-1 is a recognized pseudogene. The CDR3 has 24 residues. CDR3 nucleotide sequence: TGTGCCAGCTTCAACGGGAAGGTAACTGAGTGGGGACTAGCGGGAGGTTACAGCACAGATACGCAGTATTTT. It specifies CASFNGKVTEWGLAGGYSTDTQYF.

This clone was recorded only once. The V call is TRBV13, the J call TRBJ2-1, with 7 bases fitting TRBD1. This CDR3 is built from 15 residues. Trimming took 4 bases from V and 8 from J; bases not matched to a gene: 11. In germline, CDR1 is PRHDT, CDR2 FYEKMQ (reference sequence). This CDR3 is CASSSTGEFADEQFF. The CDR3 DNA is TGTGCCAGCAGCTCAACAGGGGAATTTGCAGATGAGCAGTTCTTC. Variable domain in full (rest from reference TRBV13 and TRBJ2-1): AAGVIQSPRHLIKEKRETATLKCYPIPRHDTVYWYQQGPGQDPQFLISFYEKMQSDKGSIPDRFSAQQFSDYHSELNMSSLELGDSALYFCASSSTGEFADEQFFGPGTRLTVL.

The chain links TRBV11-1 to TRBJ2-5, with D perhaps matching TRBD1 (6 bases). Germline CDR1 is SGHAT and CDR2 is FQDESV (reference sequence). This CDR3 has 15 amino acids. V was pared by 6 bases and J by 0 bases, with 14 bases between. As DNA, the CDR3 is TGTGCCAGCAGTAACCGAGGGGGTTACCAAGAGACCCAGTACTTC. It specifies CASSNRGGYQETQYF.

The rearrangement uses TRBV4-1 and TRBJ2-7; 8 bases fit TRBD1. V trimming: 4 bases; J trimming: 4 bases; junction bases outside the gene matches: 12. Germline V gives CDR1 MGHRA, CDR2 YSYEKL. The CDR3 length is 16 residues. The CDR3 nucleotides read TGCGCCAGCAGCCCGAGCGAACAGGGGGGATGGTACGAGCAGTACTTC. This sequence encodes CASSPSEQGGWYEQYF.

The rearrangement joins TRBV12-2 to TRBJ2-7; TRBD2 is taken as the D call from the table, unchecked against the DNA. TRBV12-2 is noted as a pseudogene. The CDR3 consists of 15 residues. The CDR3 here is CASRLAGEGAYEQYF. The CDR3 DNA reads TGTGCAAGTCGCTTAGCGGGGGAGGGGGCCTACGAGCAGTACTTC.

The rearrangement links TRBV5-6 to TRBJ2-2; 10 nucleotides agree with TRBD2. V lost 4 bases to trimming and J lost 7 bases; unmatched junction nucleotides: 13. This CDR3 comprises 17 residues. CDR1 and CDR2 from the germline V gene are SGHDT and YYEEEE. Written as DNA, the CDR3 is TGTGCCAGCAGCCCCATAGGGGGACTAGCGTATCACGGGGAGCTGTTTTTT. Its protein product is CASSPIGGLAYHGELFF.

This clone was observed a single time. The chain employs TRBV5-1 and TRBJ2-3; 9 bases line up with TRBD2. This CDR3 region has 18 residues. Germline CDR1 SGHRS, CDR2 YFSETQ. The ends lost 0 bases at V and 0 bases at J; junction bases unmatched: 8. For the CDR3, the DNA is TGCGCCAGCAGCTTGGGTAGTAGCGGGAGAGCAAGCACAGATACGCAGTATTTT. Its protein is CASSLGSSGRASTDTQYF.